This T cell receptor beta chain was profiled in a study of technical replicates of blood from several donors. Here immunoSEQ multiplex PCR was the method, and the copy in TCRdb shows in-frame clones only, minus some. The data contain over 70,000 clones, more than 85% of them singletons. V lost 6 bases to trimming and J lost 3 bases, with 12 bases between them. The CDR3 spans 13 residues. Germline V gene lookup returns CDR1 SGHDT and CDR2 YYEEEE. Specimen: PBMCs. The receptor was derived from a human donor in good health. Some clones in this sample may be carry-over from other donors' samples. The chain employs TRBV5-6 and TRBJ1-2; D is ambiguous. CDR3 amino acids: CASTEGLDYGYTF. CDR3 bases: TGTGCCAGCACTGAGGGATTGGACTATGGCTACACCTTC.